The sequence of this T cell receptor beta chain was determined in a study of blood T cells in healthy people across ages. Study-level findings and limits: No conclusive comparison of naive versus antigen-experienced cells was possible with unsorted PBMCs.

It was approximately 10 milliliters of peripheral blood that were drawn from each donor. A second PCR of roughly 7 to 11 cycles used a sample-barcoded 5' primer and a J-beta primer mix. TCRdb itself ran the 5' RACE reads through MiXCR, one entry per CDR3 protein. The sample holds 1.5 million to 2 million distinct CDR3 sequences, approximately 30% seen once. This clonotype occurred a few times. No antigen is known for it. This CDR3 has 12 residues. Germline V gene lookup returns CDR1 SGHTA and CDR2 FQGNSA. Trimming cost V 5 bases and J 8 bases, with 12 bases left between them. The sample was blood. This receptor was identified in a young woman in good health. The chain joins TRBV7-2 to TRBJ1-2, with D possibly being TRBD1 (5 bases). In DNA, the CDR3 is TGTGCCAGCAGCGGCGGAAGGGGCGGCTACACCTTC. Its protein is CASSGGRGGYTF.